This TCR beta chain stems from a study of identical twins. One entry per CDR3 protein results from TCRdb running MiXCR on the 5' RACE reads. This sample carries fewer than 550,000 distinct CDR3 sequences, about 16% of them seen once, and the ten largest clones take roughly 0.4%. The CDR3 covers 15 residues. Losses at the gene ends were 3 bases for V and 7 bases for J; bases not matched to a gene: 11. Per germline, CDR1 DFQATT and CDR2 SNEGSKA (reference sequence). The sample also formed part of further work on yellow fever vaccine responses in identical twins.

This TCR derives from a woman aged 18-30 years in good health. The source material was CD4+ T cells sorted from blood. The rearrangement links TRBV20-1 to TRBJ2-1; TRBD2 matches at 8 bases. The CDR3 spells CSASLLAAFGNEQFF. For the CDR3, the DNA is TGCAGTGCTAGTCTACTAGCGGCCTTCGGAAATGAGCAGTTCTTC.